The source of this TCR beta chain is a study of blood T cell repertoires in COVID-19. Study information: Acute and convalescent COVID-19 specimens originated in the United States, Italy and Spain. T cells, B-cell-depleted T cells, or PBMCs provided the cDNA or gDNA that served as material.

Germline V gives CDR1 MDHEN, CDR2 SYDVKM. The germline V and J ends were trimmed by 8 bases and 11 bases, with 21 bases remaining between them. The length of the CDR3 is 13 residues. Followed over time, Seattle patients had been enrolled while infection was active. Some clones are missing from TCRdb's copy, which holds only in-frame ones; the method was immunoSEQ multiplex PCR. The data hold some 240,000 clones, with around nine tenths observed a single time. The chain links TRBV28 to TRBJ1-1; D is perhaps TRBD1 (5 bases). Sequencing was done on a sample of peripheral blood. This receptor was taken from a man in his sixties with COVID-19, enrolled during active disease. CDR3 DNA: TGTGCCAGCCATTCTCGGGGGAAGGAGAGCGCTTTCTTT. Encoded protein: CASHSRGKESAFF.